This T cell receptor (beta chain) was captured by sequencing in a study of blood T cells in healthy people across ages. Germline loops: CDR1 DFQATT, CDR2 SNEGSKA (reference sequence). The CDR3 contains 15 residues. The ends lost 1 base at V and 7 bases at J; junction bases unmatched: 11. Broader study findings: Lack of knowledge of donor CMV status possibly confounded expanded clonotype changes.

A note on this clonotype: The antigen is unknown.

Sample-barcoded 5' priming and a J-beta primer mix drove a second PCR of about 6 to 12 cycles. TCRdb recomputed calls from the 5' RACE reads with MiXCR, one row per CDR3 protein. The top ten clones hold around 7.7% of a sample with 1.5 million to 2 million distinct CDR3 sequences, approximately 30% of them seen once. The study recruited healthy Caucasian donors from Russia who were aged about 6 to 90. V is TRBV20-1 and J is TRBJ2-7; TRBD1 matches 9 bases. The TCR was taken from a woman in her 30s in good health. The sequenced sample consisted of blood. This CDR3 is CSARVWGQGLGEQYF. The CDR3 region has the DNA TGCAGTGCTAGAGTCTGGGGACAGGGACTGGGGGAGCAGTACTTC.